The T cell receptor (beta chain) under discussion was sequenced for a study of human T cells and chemical hapten exposure. The overall study: Slight differences in pooled library volume were the main source of varying TCR yields across samples.

The germline V gene encodes CDR1 LGHNT and CDR2 FRNRAP. With 5 bases removed from V and 0 bases from J, the gap between germline ends came to 14 bases. The CDR3 extends over 16 amino acids. The library put unique molecular identifiers onto individual cDNA molecules. Each CDR3 protein is one row after TCRdb ran MiXCR on the RACE reads. Of more than 75,000 distinct CDR3 sequences listed, over 7% are singletons. Specified time point: healthy volunteer bleed at 6 weeks. Unfractionated whole blood yielded the extracted total RNA. The source material was whole blood. The chain carries TRBV12-5 and TRBJ1-5, with D possibly matching TRBD1 (5 bases). This receptor was taken from a male donor in good health. Some clones in this sample may be carry-over from other donors' samples. The CDR3 DNA reads as TGTGCTAGTGGTCTAGGGACTGGGGATAGCAATCAGCCCCAGCATTTT. Amino acid sequence: CASGLGTGDSNQPQHF.